The next 10 T cell receptor beta chains were all read from a single sample in a study of T-cell memory formation after mild COVID-19. TCRdb passed the 5' RACE reads through MiXCR, listing each CDR3 protein once. The sample includes approximately 250,000 distinct CDR3 sequences, about 17% of them seen just once. Sequenced sample: PBMCs or a T cell subset sorted from them (not recorded which). These receptor sequences come from a man aged 18 to 30 who had mild COVID-19 (a few samples of this study predate the infection). Cell type and time point are not known.

The chain employs TRBV7-8 and TRBJ2-3; the D gene could be TRBD1 or TRBD2 (5 bases each). Germline loops: CDR1 SGHVS, CDR2 FQNEAQ. Trimming took 2 bases from V and 0 from J, leaving 15 bases between them. The CDR3 runs to 17 residues. CDR3 DNA sequence: TGTGCCAGCAGCTTACGCCGGGGACCTCCTAGCACAGATACGCAGTATTTT. This sequence encodes CASSLRRGPPSTDTQYF. The whole variable domain, filled in from reference TRBV7-8 and TRBJ2-3, reads GAGVSQSPRYKVAKRGQDVALRCDPISGHVSLFWYQQALGQGPEFLTYFQNEAQLDKSGLPSDRFFAERPEGSVSTLKIQRTQQEDSAVYLCASSLRRGPPSTDTQYFGPGTRLTVL.

V is TRBV24-1 and J is TRBJ2-2, with TRBD1 identical over 10 bases. Germline-derived CDR1 and CDR2 are KGHDR and SFDVKD. The V segment lost 7 bases and the J segment 6 bases; nucleotides outside the gene matches: 1. The CDR3 is 13 residues long. The CDR3, as DNA: TGTGCCACCAGGGGACAGGGGCCCGGGGAGCTGTTTTTT. The encoded protein is CATRGQGPGELFF.

The chain links TRBV6-5 to TRBJ2-3; 8 bases fit TRBD2. Unmatched junction bases numbered 6, after V lost 11 bases and J lost 2 bases. CDR1 is MNHEY and CDR2 is SVGAGI in the germline V gene. The CDR3 extends over 13 amino acids. The CDR3 DNA follows: TGTGCCGCTCAGCGGGGGCCCACAGATACGCAGTATTTT. Amino acid sequence: CAAQRGPTDTQYF.

CDR3 DNA sequence: TGTGCCAGCAGCGCGATAGCGGGGGGTGGGACCTACGAGCAGTACTTC. Translation: CASSAIAGGGTYEQYF. The chain uses TRBV7-2 and TRBJ2-7; 10 bases are a match to TRBD2. The germline CDR1 and CDR2 sequences are SGHTA and FQGNSA. The junction had 9 bases not matched to a gene; V was cut back by 5 bases and J by 2 bases. This CDR3 has 16 residues. Full variable domain (remainder filled in from reference TRBV7-2 and TRBJ2-7): GAGVSQSPSNKVTEKGKDVELRCDPISGHTALYWYRQSLGQGLEFLIYFQGNSAPDKSGLPSDRFSAERTGGSVSTLTIQRTQQEDSAVYLCASSAIAGGGTYEQYFGPGTRLTVT.

In its sample, this clonotype was seen many times. This chain connects TRBV7-8 to TRBJ2-7, with TRBD2 matching over 10 bases. Trimming cost V 5 bases and J 2 bases; bases outside gene matches: 6. This CDR3 contains 15 residues. CDR1 is SGHVS and CDR2 is FQNEAQ in the germline V gene. CDR3 sequence: CASSLLAGAPYEQYF. The CDR3, as DNA: TGTGCCAGCAGCCTTCTAGCGGGGGCCCCCTACGAGCAGTACTTC.

V gene TRBV7-7 combines with J gene TRBJ2-5, with D perhaps assigned TRBD1 or TRBD2 (5 bases each). Trimming pared 2 bases from V and 1 base from J, leaving 11 bases between. The length of the CDR3 is 15 residues. Germline-derived CDR1 and CDR2 are SSHAT and FNYEAQ (reference sequence). CDR3 protein: CASSLTGTPQETQYF. Here the CDR3 DNA reads TGTGCCAGCAGCTTAACCGGGACGCCCCAAGAGACCCAGTACTTC.

This clonotype was seen a few times. J is TRBJ1-2 and V is TRBV6-2 or TRBV6-3, with 7 nucleotides matching TRBD1. V lost 7 bases, J lost 8 bases, and 16 bases stayed unmatched. The CDR3 has 15 amino acids. The V gene's germline CDR1 is MNHEY and CDR2 SVGEGT. As DNA, the CDR3 is TGTGCCAGCACCCTCCGGGACAGCCGGCCGGACGGCTACACCTTC. It encodes CASTLRDSRPDGYTF.

The gene calls are TRBV12-3 or TRBV12-4 and TRBJ1-1; D gene unclear. The CDR3 is made up of 14 amino acids. The V gene lost 2 bases and the J gene lost 5 bases, with 12 bases spanning the gap. This chain's CDR3 is CASSLNSLGTEAFF. In DNA, the CDR3 is TGTGCCAGCAGTTTAAACAGTCTGGGGACTGAAGCTTTCTTT.

The sample holds a few counts of this clonotype. The chain has TRBV29-1 and TRBJ2-3; no clear D. Germline V gene lookup returns CDR1 SQVTM and CDR2 ANQGSEA. The V and J ends lost 7 bases and 0 bases respectively, with 14 bases between them. There are 14 residues in the CDR3. CDR3 DNA: TGCAGCGCGACGGCCGATGCTAGCACAGATACGCAGTATTTT. It is translated as CSATADASTDTQYF.

This clonotype was seen a single time. V usage is TRBV9 and J usage is TRBJ1-1; 8 bases agree with TRBD1. Per germline, CDR1 SGDLS and CDR2 YYNGEE. The CDR3 totals 14 residues. Trimming removed 3 bases from V and 4 bases from J; junction bases left unmatched: 5. CDR3 nucleotides: TGTGCCAGCAGCGCCGGACAGGGACCCACTGAAGCTTTCTTT. It yields the protein CASSAGQGPTEAFF. Combining the CDR3 with reference TRBV9 and TRBJ1-1 gives the whole variable domain DSGVTQTPKHLITATGQRVTLRCSPRSGDLSVYWYQQSLDQGLQFLIQYYNGEERAKGNILERFSAQQFPDLHSELNLSSLELGDSALYFCASSAGQGPTEAFFGQGTRLTVV.